The 21 T cell receptor beta chains reported below all come from one sample, sequenced in a study of cytomegalovirus exposure and HLA in healthy donors. PCR used 60 Vbeta primers and 13 Jbeta primers. Produced via immunoSEQ multiplex PCR; TCRdb's table is partial and in-frame only. In the table there are 83,000 or so clones, nearly 80% of which are singletons. The sequencing input was PBMCs. These receptors were collected from a female donor in good health and CMV-seronegative.

On this clone: Relative to the germline gene, one junction end is altered; a read error may explain this. The chain has TRBV5-1 and TRBJ2-1; TRBD2 matches at 13 bases. Germline V lookup: CDR1 SGHRS, CDR2 YFSETQ. The CDR3 has 18 amino acids. The CDR3 is CAISSRTSGRGEYNEQFF. In nucleotides, the CDR3 is TGCGCCATCAGCTCAAGGACTAGCGGGAGAGGGGAATACAATGAGCAGTTCTTC.

The J gene is TRBJ2-7, the V gene TRBV29-1; 15 bases map to TRBD2. The CDR3 is 17 residues long. Germline lookup yields CDR1 SQVTM and CDR2 ANQGSEA. The junction had 14 bases not matched to a gene; V was cut back by 6 bases and J by 5 bases. CDR3 in DNA: TGCAGCGTGTGGGACAGGGGGCGGACTAGCGGGAGGGACGAGCAGTACTTC. Translation: CSVWDRGRTSGRDEQYF.

The chain uses TRBV7-2 and TRBJ2-5, with TRBD1 identical over 7 bases. The CDR3 consists of 16 residues. In germline, CDR1 is SGHTA, CDR2 FQGNSA. The ends lost 0 bases at V and 2 bases at J; junction bases unmatched: 6. CDR3 in amino acids: CASSLALPRGQETQYF. The DNA of the CDR3 is TGTGCCAGCAGCTTAGCCCTCCCCAGGGGGCAAGAGACCCAGTACTTC. The whole variable domain, filled in from reference TRBV7-2 and TRBJ2-5, reads GAGVSQSPSNKVTEKGKDVELRCDPISGHTALYWYRQSLGQGLEFLIYFQGNSAPDKSGLPSDRFSAERTGGSVSTLTIQRTQQEDSAVYLCASSLALPRGQETQYFGPGTRLLVL.

In this sample, this clone turned up a few times. This chain uses TRBV28 with TRBJ2-1; TRBD2 aligns across 13 bases. Trimming at V came to 6 bases and at J to 9 bases, leaving 11 bases not matched to a gene. The germline V gene has CDR1 MDHEN and CDR2 SYDVKM. The CDR3 runs 16 residues. Here the CDR3 reads CASSPIGLAGVSEQFF. As DNA, the CDR3 is TGTGCCAGCAGCCCGATCGGACTAGCGGGAGTTAGTGAGCAGTTCTTC.

This chain joins TRBV29-1 and TRBJ2-3; D is uncertain. Trimming shortened V by 3 bases and J by 2 bases, and 3 bases separated the two germline ends. The CDR3 loop spans 11 amino acids. Germline V gives CDR1 SQVTM, CDR2 ANQGSEA. CDR3 sequence reads: CSVEYTDTQYF. The CDR3 bases are TGCAGCGTTGAGTACACAGATACGCAGTATTTT.

CDR3 protein: CASSLAGTQPSEQYF. In DNA, the CDR3 is TGCGCCAGCAGCTTGGCTGGGACTCAGCCCTCCGAGCAGTACTTC. V usage is TRBV5-1 and J usage is TRBJ2-5, with a weak D call TRBD2 (6 bases). Judging by the DNA end, TRBJ2-7 fits better; the J call may be wrong. Per the germline V gene, CDR1 is SGHRS and CDR2 is YFSETQ. The CDR3 contains 15 residues.

This clone showed up just a few times. CDR3 sequence: CASSAQQGGNYGYTF. Written as DNA, the CDR3 is TGTGCCAGCAGCGCGCAACAGGGTGGTAACTATGGCTACACCTTC. This chain links TRBV9 with TRBJ1-2, with D possibly being TRBD1 (6 bases). The CDR3 is 15 amino acids. The V gene lost 3 bases and the J gene lost 1 base, with 13 bases spanning the gap. The germline V gene has CDR1 SGDLS and CDR2 YYNGEE.

The rearrangement links TRBV2 to TRBJ1-5, with TRBD1 matching 7 bases. The germline gives CDR1 SNHLY, CDR2 FYNNEI. J lost 5 bases, V lost 6 bases, and 4 bases had no gene match. The CDR3 sequence is 13 residues long. The CDR3 loop reads CASRNRGDQPQHF. The CDR3 DNA reads as TGTGCCAGCAGGAACAGGGGAGATCAGCCCCAGCATTTT.

The CDR3 DNA reads as TGTGCCAGTAGTCTATCGGGACAGCCGAACACTGAAGCTTTCTTT. Translating it yields CASSLSGQPNTEAFF. The chain joins TRBV19 to TRBJ1-1, with TRBD1 identical over 7 bases. V was pared by 5 bases and J by 1 base, with 7 bases of the junction left unmatched. CDR3 length equals 15 residues. Germline values: CDR1 LNHDA, CDR2 SQIVND (reference sequence).

This clone has a handful of counts. The chain uses TRBV6-6 and TRBJ1-1; TRBD1 matches at 7 bases. This CDR3 spans 12 amino acids. Trimming cost V 5 bases and J 6 bases; bases outside gene matches: 3. Germline loops: CDR1 MNHNY, CDR2 SVGAGI (reference sequence). CDR3 in DNA: TGTGCCAGCAGTCGGACAGGATCTGAAGCTTTCTTT. As protein: CASSRTGSEAFF.

CDR3 in DNA: TGTGCCAGCAGTATTACGCCACAGCCATTCACCGGGGAGCTGTTTTTT. Protein sequence: CASSITPQPFTGELFF. This rearrangement joins TRBV7-9 to TRBJ2-2; unclear D gene. The CDR3 has 16 residues. CDR1 is SEHNR, CDR2 FQNEAQ, per germline (reference sequence). Trimming stripped 6 bases from V and 4 bases from J, with 18 bases between.

The chain links TRBV25-1 to TRBJ1-5, with D perhaps TRBD1 (5 bases). V shed 5 bases and J shed 5 bases, with 10 bases lying between them. CDR1 and CDR2 from the germline V gene are MGHDK and SYGVNS. This CDR3 region has 13 residues. This chain's CDR3 is CASSLGGYQPQHF. CDR3 DNA: TGTGCCAGCAGTTTGGGGGGGTATCAGCCCCAGCATTTT.

This chain joins TRBV10-3 and TRBJ2-7; no definite D call. The CDR3 has 13 residues. The germline V gene has CDR1 ENHRY and CDR2 SYGVKD. V lost 6 bases and J lost 3, with 12 bases in between. In DNA, the CDR3 is TGTGCCATCAGGTTGTCGGCTAGCTACGAGCAGTACTTC. As protein: CAIRLSASYEQYF.

The chain links TRBV5-1 to TRBJ2-5, with D unclear. V dropped 0 bases and J dropped 1 base, with 7 bases sitting between them. The germline V gene encodes CDR1 SGHRS and CDR2 YFSETQ. The CDR3 is made up of 14 amino acids. The CDR3 DNA is TGCGCCAGCAGCTTGGCCCCCGTCCAAGAGACCCAGTACTTC. It specifies CASSLAPVQETQYF.

The count of this clone is one. The genes are TRBV6-5 and TRBJ1-4; 8 bases align to TRBD1. CDR3 length: 14 residues. V trimming: 5 bases; J trimming: 2 bases; junction bases outside the gene matches: 1. Germline-derived CDR1 and CDR2 are MNHEY and SVGAGI. CDR3 DNA sequence: TGTGCCAGCAGTAACAGGGGGACTAATGAAAAACTGTTTTTT. Encoded protein: CASSNRGTNEKLFF.

This chain uses TRBV6-6 with TRBJ2-7, with 7 bases that match TRBD1. Germline V gene sequence: CDR1 MNHNY, CDR2 SVGAGI (reference sequence). V shed 5 bases, J shed 0 bases, and the junction held 4 bases outside the gene matches. CDR3 length: 14 residues. CDR3 nucleotide sequence: TGTGCCAGCAGTCCACAGGGGAGCTCCTACGAGCAGTACTTC. Translation: CASSPQGSSYEQYF.

The rearrangement joins TRBV28 to TRBJ1-2, with a weak D call TRBD1 (6 bases). Germline V gene data show CDR1 as MDHEN and CDR2 as SYDVKM. Trimming took 7 bases from V and 2 from J, leaving 14 bases between them. The CDR3 runs to 14 residues. CDR3 amino acids: CASTFRGPNYGYTF. The CDR3 DNA is TGTGCCAGCACCTTCAGGGGACCCAACTATGGCTACACCTTC.

This chain connects TRBV4-3 to TRBJ1-6; D remains unclear. This CDR3 is 17 amino acids long. Trimming cost V 0 bases and J 7 bases, with 16 bases left between them. Per the germline V gene, CDR1 is LGHNA and CDR2 is YSLEER. The DNA for the CDR3 is TGCGCCAGCAGCCAAGAAGCTCGAGGCCCCCTGAATTCACCCCTCCACTTT. The encoded protein is CASSQEARGPLNSPLHF.

This chain links TRBV6-1 with TRBJ2-5, with a possible D match to TRBD1 (5 bases). V shed 11 bases and J shed 5 bases, with 18 bases lying between them. The germline V gene has CDR1 MNHNS and CDR2 SASEGT. The CDR3 runs to 13 residues. The CDR3 is CAAEGVLWETQYF. CDR3 coding DNA: TGTGCCGCTGAAGGGGTCCTTTGGGAGACCCAGTACTTC.

This clone showed up just a few times. The CDR3 spells CAAGPRGTEAFF. Here the CDR3 DNA reads TGTGCCGCGGGACCCCGAGGCACTGAAGCTTTCTTT. The rearrangement uses TRBV15 and TRBJ1-1; tentatively, D is TRBD1 (5 bases). This CDR3 comprises 12 residues. Trimming removed 11 bases from V and 4 bases from J, with 14 bases in between. The V gene's germline CDR1 is LNHNV and CDR2 YYDKDF (reference sequence).

This chain links TRBV5-1 with TRBJ2-2, with D perhaps TRBD1 (6 bases). The CDR3 is made up of 13 amino acids. The germline V gene encodes CDR1 SGHRS and CDR2 YFSETQ. Trimming stripped 4 bases from V and 5 bases from J, with 9 bases between. The CDR3 here is CASSTTGTGELFF. In DNA form, the CDR3 reads TGCGCCAGCAGCACTACAGGGACCGGGGAGCTGTTTTTT.